Below are 2 T cell receptor beta chains sequenced from a single sample in a study of T-cell memory formation after mild COVID-19. TCRdb recomputed calls from the 5' RACE reads with MiXCR, one row per CDR3 protein. The table lists roughly 400,000 distinct CDR3 sequences, around 24% of them singletons. Sequenced material: PBMCs or a T cell subset sorted from them (not recorded which). All receptors come from an adult woman who had mild COVID-19 (a few samples of this study predate the infection). Cell type and time point are not known.

The chain joins TRBV7-2 to TRBJ2-3; 8 bases agree with TRBD2. Germline assignment: CDR1 SGHTA and CDR2 FQGNSA. Trimming cost V 5 bases and J 4 bases; bases outside gene matches: 8. This CDR3 spans 15 amino acids. As DNA, the CDR3 is TGTGCCAGCAGCCCCTTCAGCGGGGGCGCAGATACGCAGTATTTT. As protein: CASSPFSGGADTQYF.

This clonotype has more than one count but fewer than ten. This chain uses TRBV11-3 with TRBJ1-1, with D possibly being TRBD1 (6 bases). Germline CDR1 is SGHNT and CDR2 is YENEEA. This CDR3 contains 16 residues. The V and J ends lost 3 bases and 2 bases respectively, with 16 bases between them. The CDR3 bases are TGTGCCAGCAGCTTCGGGGGAAGCAGGGGAAACACTGAAGCTTTCTTT. Its translation is CASSFGGSRGNTEAFF. The full variable domain, with the rest looked up from reference TRBV11-3 and TRBJ1-1, is EAGVVQSPRYKIIEKKQPVAFWCNPISGHNTLYWYLQNLGQGPELLIRYENEEAVDDSQLPKDRFSAERLKGVDSTLKIQPAELGDSAVYLCASSFGGSRGNTEAFFGQGTRLTVV.